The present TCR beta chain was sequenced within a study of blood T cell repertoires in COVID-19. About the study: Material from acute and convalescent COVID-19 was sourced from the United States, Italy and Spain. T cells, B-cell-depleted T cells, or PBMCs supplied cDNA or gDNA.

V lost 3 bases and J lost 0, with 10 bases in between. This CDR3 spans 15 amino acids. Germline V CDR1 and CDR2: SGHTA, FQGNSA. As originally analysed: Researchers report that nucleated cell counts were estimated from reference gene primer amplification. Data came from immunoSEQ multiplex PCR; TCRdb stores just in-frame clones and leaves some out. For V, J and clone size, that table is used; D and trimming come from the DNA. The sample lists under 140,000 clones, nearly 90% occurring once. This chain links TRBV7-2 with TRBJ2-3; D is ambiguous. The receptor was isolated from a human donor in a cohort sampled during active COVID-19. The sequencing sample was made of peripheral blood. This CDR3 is CASSFRTSSTDTQYF. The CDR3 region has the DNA TGTGCCAGCAGCTTTAGAACTTCTAGCACAGATACGCAGTATTTT.